This T cell receptor beta chain appears in the sequencing data of a study of CD8+ T cells in alopecia areata. Study as a whole: Treated patients swallowed 5 to 10 mg of oral tofacitinib twice daily.

RNA was extracted and reverse transcribed into cDNA as the sequencing template. Using immunoSEQ multiplex PCR, the repertoire was profiled, and TCRdb retains in-frame clones only, with some absent. The data show 120,000 to 150,000 clones, with roughly 50% seen just once and approximately 6.6% held by the top ten. Regarding the study as a whole: Scalp samples also contribute reads from the resident alphabeta T cells found in normal skin. Patients displayed less clarity in TCR sharing than mice, a finding possibly related to HLA.

This clone was seen a handful of times. What it binds is unknown. This CDR3 region has 16 residues. From germline, CDR1 is SNHLY and CDR2 FYNNEI. Deletions cut 3 bases from V and 0 bases from J, with 11 bases between. The rearrangement joins TRBV2 to TRBJ2-2, with D perhaps matching TRBD2 (5 bases). The TCR comes from a human donor with alopecia areata. Sequencing was carried out using CD4+ T cells sorted from blood. CDR3 DNA sequence: TGTGCCAGCAGTGACGCGGGTTTTCCGAACACCGGGGAGCTGTTTTTT. Amino acids: CASSDAGFPNTGELFF.